Listed here is a single TCR beta chain. Its antigen is still unknown. The germline CDR1 and CDR2 sequences are SGHVS and FQNEAQ. With 5 bases clipped from V and 2 bases from J, the junction kept 8 bases outside the gene matches. The CDR3 runs to 15 residues. The record originates from a study of siplizumab effects on memory and regulatory T cells. Study-level results: Alloreactive sequences that could be traced to unstimulated CD4+ memory cells showed a significant reduction under siplizumab. Assignment of a naive or memory phenotype failed for roughly 75-95% of the proliferating CD4+ or CD8+ clones.

Generated by immunoSEQ multiplex PCR, the TCRdb table keeps only in-frame clones and is missing some. The profile shows 56,000 or so clones, less than 98% of them singletons. Sequencing used naive CD8+ T cells sorted from blood. This chain connects TRBV7-8 to TRBJ2-7; 8 positions agree with TRBD1. The TCR comes from a human donor in good health. CDR3 region: CASSMTGTGPYEQYF. CDR3 coding DNA: TGTGCCAGCAGCATGACCGGGACAGGACCCTACGAGCAGTACTTC.